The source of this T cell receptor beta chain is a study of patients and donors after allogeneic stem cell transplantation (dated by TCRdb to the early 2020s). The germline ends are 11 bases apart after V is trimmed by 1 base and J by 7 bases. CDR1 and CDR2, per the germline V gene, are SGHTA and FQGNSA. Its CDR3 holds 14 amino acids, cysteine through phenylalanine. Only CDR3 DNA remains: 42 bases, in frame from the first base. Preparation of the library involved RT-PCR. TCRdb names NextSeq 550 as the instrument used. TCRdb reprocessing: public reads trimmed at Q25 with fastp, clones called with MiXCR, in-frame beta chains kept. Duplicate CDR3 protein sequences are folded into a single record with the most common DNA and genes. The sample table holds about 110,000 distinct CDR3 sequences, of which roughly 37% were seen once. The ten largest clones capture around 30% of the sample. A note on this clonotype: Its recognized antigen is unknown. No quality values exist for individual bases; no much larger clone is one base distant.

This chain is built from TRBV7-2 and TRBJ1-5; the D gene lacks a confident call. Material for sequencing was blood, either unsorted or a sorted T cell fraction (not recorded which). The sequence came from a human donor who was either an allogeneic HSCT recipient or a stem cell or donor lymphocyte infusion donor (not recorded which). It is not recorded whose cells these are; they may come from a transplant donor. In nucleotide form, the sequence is TGTGCCAGCAGCTTAGAAGGGAATAGGCAGCCCCAGCATTTT. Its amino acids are CASSLEGNRQPQHF.